This TCR beta chain was observed in a study of response to subunit inactivated influenza vaccine. This clonotype was seen more than once but under ten times. With 5 bases clipped from V and 5 bases from J, the junction kept 8 bases outside the gene matches. The CDR3 spans 14 residues. Germline CDR1 is DFQATT and CDR2 is SNEGSKA (reference sequence). Each CDR3 protein gets one entry after TCRdb re-called the RT-PCR reads with MiXCR. The table records hundreds of thousands of distinct CDR3 sequences, around 11% of them present only once. The sample was also reused in another study, on T cells expressing NK-cell markers. That work adds: For TCR beta, cDNA was produced by 5'RACE template switching with UMIs.

The TCR was taken from a man aged 50-60 years who received an inactivated influenza vaccine. The source was PBMCs from blood, collected on the day of vaccination. The chain uses TRBV20-1 and TRBJ2-3, with 9 bases that match TRBD2. As DNA, the CDR3 is TGCAGTGCTGCGCGGGGGGGAGAAGTAGATACGCAGTATTTT. It codes for CSAARGGEVDTQYF.